The 15 T cell receptor beta chains in this list originate from one sample, sequenced in a study of identical twins. MiXCR, applied by TCRdb to the 5' RACE reads, yields one record per CDR3 protein. The sample includes 500,000 to 550,000 distinct CDR3 sequences, 20% to 25% of them seen just once. These same data were also listed under a study on yellow fever vaccine responses in identical twins.

Sequences were obtained from CD4+ T cells sorted from blood. The receptor source for this set is a woman younger than 30 in good health.

The chain uses TRBV6-5 and TRBJ2-1, with 13 bases matching TRBD2. With V trimmed by 0 bases and J by 6 bases, 8 bases remained unmatched. The length of the CDR3 is 18 residues. Per the germline V gene, CDR1 is MNHEY and CDR2 is SVGAGI. The CDR3 bases are TGTGCCAGCAGTTACTCGATGCCGACTAGCGGGGGGACCAATGAGCAGTTCTTC. The encoded protein is CASSYSMPTSGGTNEQFF.

V usage is TRBV5-1 and J usage is TRBJ2-1; 9 bases agree with TRBD1. Germline V gene data show CDR1 as SGHRS and CDR2 as YFSETQ. This CDR3 contains 17 residues. The V and J ends lost 0 bases and 8 bases, in that order; junction bases with no gene match: 12. The DNA for the CDR3 is TGCGCCAGCAGCTTGGATGTTGTGGGACAGGGAGGAGATGAGCAGTTCTTC. As protein: CASSLDVVGQGGDEQFF.

V is TRBV12-3 or TRBV12-4 and J is TRBJ2-7; no clear D gene. The V and J ends lost 3 bases and 5 bases respectively, with 8 bases between them. The CDR3 has 12 amino acids. The CDR3 DNA reads TGTGCCAGCAGTTTTCTAGGGAACGAGCAGTACTTC. Its translation is CASSFLGNEQYF.

The chain combines TRBV3-1 with TRBJ2-7, with D uncertain. Germline V gives CDR1 LGHDT, CDR2 YNNKEL (reference sequence). V was cut by 1 base and J by 5 bases, with 3 bases left in between. This CDR3 region has 11 residues. The CDR3 is CASSQGNEQYF. CDR3 DNA sequence: TGTGCCAGCAGCCAAGGGAACGAGCAGTACTTC.

This clonotype occurred a few times. The chain joins TRBV29-1 to TRBJ2-6, with 7 positions matching TRBD1. J was trimmed by 3 bases and V by 5 bases; bases with no gene match: 4. The length of the CDR3 is 14 residues. Germline CDR1 SQVTM, CDR2 ANQGSEA. The CDR3 coding sequence is TGCAGCGTTAATGACAGGGTTGGGGCCAACGTCCTGACTTTC. It specifies CSVNDRVGANVLTF.

This sequence joins TRBV4-2 and TRBJ2-2; possibly TRBD1 or TRBD2 for D (5 bases each). This CDR3 contains 14 residues. V was trimmed by 4 bases and J by 6 bases, leaving 12 bases between them. Germline V CDR1 and CDR2: LGHNA, YNFKEQ. CDR3 in DNA: TGTGCCAGCAGCCGGGACCAAGACGCCGGGGAGCTGTTTTTT. This translates into CASSRDQDAGELFF.

A few counts support this clonotype. The chain uses TRBV5-1 and TRBJ2-2; D call uncertain. CDR1 and CDR2 from the germline V gene are SGHRS and YFSETQ. CDR3 length: 15 amino acids. V shed 1 base and J shed 2 bases, with 9 bases lying between them. In nucleotides, the CDR3 is TGCGCCAGCAGCTTGAGTGCGACAAACACCGGGGAGCTGTTTTTT. The encoded protein is CASSLSATNTGELFF.

V and J are TRBV7-2 and TRBJ1-1; no definite D call. CDR3 length: 13 amino acids. Trimming shortened V by 0 bases and J by 4 bases, and 6 bases separated the two germline ends. The germline V gene has CDR1 SGHTA and CDR2 FQGNSA. The CDR3 reads CASSLAGPTEAFF. CDR3 in DNA: TGTGCCAGCAGCTTAGCAGGACCCACTGAAGCTTTCTTT.

This clonotype was picked up a small number of times. This chain links TRBV7-9 with TRBJ1-2; 7 nucleotides align to TRBD1. Per the germline V gene, CDR1 is SEHNR and CDR2 is FQNEAQ (reference sequence). The CDR3 totals 15 residues. With 2 bases clipped from V and 6 bases from J, the junction kept 9 bases outside the gene matches. In nucleotides, the CDR3 is TGTGCCAGCAGCTTATCCGGGACAGCCTTTCATGGCTACACCTTC. Its protein is CASSLSGTAFHGYTF. The full variable domain, completed using reference TRBV7-9 and TRBJ1-2, is DTGVSQNPRHKITKRGQNVTFRCDPISEHNRLYWYRQTLGQGPEFLTYFQNEAQLEKSRLLSDRFSAERPKGSFSTLEIQRTEQGDSAMYLCASSLSGTAFHGYTFGSGTRLTVV.

In its sample, this clonotype was seen a few times. This rearrangement joins TRBV3-1 to TRBJ1-5, with a weak D call TRBD1 (5 bases). This CDR3 is 13 amino acids long. The V gene lost 1 base and the J gene lost 7 bases, with 8 bases spanning the gap. Germline CDR1 LGHDT, CDR2 YNNKEL (reference sequence). CDR3 DNA: TGTGCCAGCAGCCAAGGGGGCAGGCAGCCCCAGCATTTT. Translating it yields CASSQGGRQPQHF.

Worth noting for this clonotype: The junction differs from germline at one of its ends, possibly a read error. The CDR3 reads CASKPGTQERMGF. The CDR3, as DNA: TGTGCCAGCAAGCCAGGGACTCAGGAACGAATGGGCTTC. The V gene is TRBV28, the J gene TRBJ2-1, with a possible D match to TRBD2 (6 bases). The germline V gene encodes CDR1 MDHEN and CDR2 SYDVKM. The CDR3 is made up of 13 amino acids.

This clonotype has more than one count but fewer than ten. CDR3: CSASLGTTTSGRILAKNIQYF. DNA for the CDR3: TGCAGTGCTAGTTTGGGGACAACGACTAGCGGGAGGATTTTGGCCAAAAACATTCAGTACTTC. V is TRBV20-1 and J is TRBJ2-4; TRBD2 matches at 13 bases. V dropped 3 bases and J dropped 1; count of bases not matched to a gene: 18. Germline CDR1 DFQATT, CDR2 SNEGSKA (reference sequence). This CDR3 has 21 residues.

This clonotype was found once. J is TRBJ2-2 and V is TRBV24-1, with 13 bases that match TRBD2. With V trimmed by 2 bases and J by 5 bases, 1 base remained unmatched. Germline V gene lookup returns CDR1 KGHDR and CDR2 SFDVKD. CDR3 length equals 16 residues. CDR3 amino acids: CATSDWTSGRTGELFF. The CDR3 DNA reads TGTGCCACCAGTGATTGGACTAGCGGGAGAACCGGGGAGCTGTTTTTT.

The genes are TRBV28 and TRBJ2-1; 8 bases map to TRBD2. Unmatched junction bases numbered 4, after V lost 7 bases and J lost 2 bases. This CDR3 comprises 14 residues. Germline V gene lookup returns CDR1 MDHEN and CDR2 SYDVKM. The CDR3 DNA reads as TGTGCCAGCACCCGGACTAGCCCCTACAATGAGCAGTTCTTC. It codes for CASTRTSPYNEQFF. Supplemented by reference TRBV28 and TRBJ2-1, the full variable domain reads DVKVTQSSRYLVKRTGEKVFLECVQDMDHENMFWYRQDPGLGLRLIYFSYDVKMKEKGDIPEGYSVSREKKERFSLILESASTNQTSMYLCASTRTSPYNEQFFGPGTRLTVL.

The V and J genes are TRBV18 and TRBJ2-3; 9 bases line up with TRBD2. Trimming took 0 bases from V and 3 from J; bases not matched to a gene: 7. The CDR3 has 17 residues. The germline CDR1 and CDR2 sequences are KGHSH and LQKENI. CDR3 in amino acids: CASSPPWASGDTDTQYF. The DNA of the CDR3 is TGTGCCAGCTCACCACCGTGGGCTAGCGGGGATACAGATACGCAGTATTTT. The whole variable domain, remainder taken from reference TRBV18 and TRBJ2-3, is NAGVMQNPRHLVRRRGQEARLRCSPMKGHSHVYWYRQLPEEGLKFMVYLQKENIIDESGMPKERFSAEFPKEGPSILRIQQVVRGDSAAYFCASSPPWASGDTDTQYFGPGTRLTVL.